The sequence of this T cell receptor (beta chain) was determined in a study of human T cells and chemical hapten exposure. The germline gives CDR1 DFQATT, CDR2 SNEGSKA (reference sequence). There are 13 residues in the CDR3. TCRdb redid the calling of the RACE reads with MiXCR, one entry per CDR3 protein. This sample yields 120,000 or so distinct CDR3 sequences, of which approximately 15% are seen a single time; 0.92% belongs to the top ten. Noted time point: patch test 1, 2 weeks after DPC sensitization. Treatment meaning: therapeutic diphenylcyclopropenone sensitization with weekly scalp DPC. This clonotype has more than one count but fewer than ten.

Sequenced material: whole blood, taken in connection with sensitization to the hapten diphenylcyclopropenone (DPC). The chain has TRBV20-1 and TRBJ2-4; tentatively, D is TRBD1 (6 bases). The source of this sequence is a young man with alopecia areata. Some clones in this sample may be carry-over from other donors' samples. CDR3 DNA sequence: TGCAGCCAAGAAGACAGGAACAAAAACATTCAGTACTTC. This translates into CSQEDRNKNIQYF.